Following are 25 T cell receptor beta chains from one sample sequenced in a study of CD8 T cells in Susac syndrome. Reverse transcription of roughly 0.45 to 1 ug RNA used random hexamers. TCRdb processed the immunoSEQ multiplex PCR reads anew with MiXCR; each CDR3 protein has one entry. The sample holds about 70,000 distinct CDR3 sequences, just under 95% seen once. The sample taken for sequencing was CD8+ T cells from PBMCs. These receptor sequences come from a human donor in good health.

The chain has TRBV28 and TRBJ2-4; TRBD2 is a possible D gene (7 bases). The germline V and J ends were trimmed by 11 bases and 8 bases, with 16 bases remaining between them. CDR1 and CDR2 (germline): MDHEN, SYDVKM. The CDR3 spans 12 residues. The CDR3, as DNA: TGTGCCGCCGGTTGGGGGGGCGACATTCAGTACTTC. Encoded protein: CAAGWGGDIQYF. Based on the CDR3 plus reference TRBV28 and TRBJ2-4, the full variable domain is DVKVTQSSRYLVKRTGEKVFLECVQDMDHENMFWYRQDPGLGLRLIYFSYDVKMKEKGDIPEGYSVSREKKERFSLILESASTNQTSMYLCAAGWGGDIQYFGAGTRLSVL.

J is TRBJ1-4 and V is TRBV23-1; possible D gene TRBD1, 5 bases. TRBV23-1 is an ORF, with its function uncertain. This CDR3 has 15 amino acids. V shed 6 bases and J shed 8 bases, with 19 bases lying between them. CDR3 nucleotides: TGCGCCAGCAGCTCCGAGGGGCAACCGGACGAAAAACTGTTTTTT. Translating it yields CASSSEGQPDEKLFF.

This sequence joins TRBV25-1 and TRBJ2-7; TRBD1 or TRBD2 may be the D gene (5 bases each). The CDR3 is 15 residues long. Trimming cost V 0 bases and J 1 base, with 10 bases left between them. From germline, CDR1 is MGHDK and CDR2 SYGVNS. CDR3 region: CASSEYGTTSYEQYF. In DNA, the CDR3 is TGTGCCAGCAGTGAATATGGGACGACTTCCTACGAGCAGTACTTC.

The V and J genes are TRBV29-1 and TRBJ2-2; D is unresolved. Germline V lookup: CDR1 SQVTM, CDR2 ANQGSEA. This CDR3 has 13 amino acids. V lost 7 bases and J 0 bases, leaving 9 bases between the germline ends. The CDR3 here is CSAPHPNTGELFF. CDR3 nucleotide sequence: TGCAGCGCCCCGCATCCGAACACCGGGGAGCTGTTTTTT.

The chain uses TRBV29-1 and TRBJ1-2; D is possibly TRBD1 (6 bases). Germline CDR1 SQVTM, CDR2 ANQGSEA. CDR3 length: 13 residues. Trimming removed 3 bases from V and 8 bases from J, with 16 bases in between. CDR3 protein: CSVDEGHFPGYTF. Here the CDR3 DNA reads TGCAGCGTTGATGAGGGACACTTCCCGGGCTACACCTTC.

This chain links TRBV6-5 with TRBJ2-2; no reliable D call. Germline V lookup: CDR1 MNHEY, CDR2 SVGAGI. The CDR3 is 12 amino acids. Between the trimmed V and J ends, which lost 7 bases and 1 base, there was a span of 4 bases. Written as DNA, the CDR3 is TGTGCCAGCATAGGGAACACCGGGGAGCTGTTTTTT. It specifies CASIGNTGELFF.

This clonotype was observed a handful of times. This rearrangement joins TRBV12-3 or TRBV12-4 to TRBJ2-1, with 10 bases that match TRBD2. V trimming: 2 bases; J trimming: 8 bases; junction bases outside the gene matches: 3. The CDR3 totals 14 residues. In DNA, the CDR3 is TGTGCCAGCAGTTTAAGCGGGGGGGCTGATGAGCAGTTCTTC. Translation gives CASSLSGGADEQFF.

J is TRBJ2-3 and V is TRBV7-9; 9 bases line up with TRBD2. The CDR3 extends over 16 amino acids. V was clipped by 5 bases and J by 4 bases; unmatched bases: 10. The germline CDR1 and CDR2 sequences are SEHNR and FQNEAQ (reference sequence). Here the CDR3 DNA reads TGTGCCAGCAGCCCAATAAGCCGCGGGGGGGCAGATACGCAGTATTTT. Translation: CASSPISRGGADTQYF.

The chain links TRBV27 to TRBJ1-2; TRBD1 aligns across 7 bases. Per the germline V gene, CDR1 is MNHEY and CDR2 is SMNVEV (reference sequence). CDR3 size: 16 residues. V shed 0 bases and J 6 bases; nucleotides not matched to a gene: 10. CDR3 in amino acids: CASSLSSGGDVNGYTF. CDR3 sequence (DNA): TGTGCCAGCAGTTTATCATCAGGGGGGGATGTAAATGGCTACACCTTC.

This rearrangement joins TRBV7-2 to TRBJ2-1, with 7 bases aligning to TRBD2. With 7 bases clipped from V and 4 bases from J, the junction kept 13 bases outside the gene matches. The CDR3 contains 16 residues. Germline CDR1 reads SGHTA; CDR2 reads FQGNSA. CDR3 DNA sequence: TGTGCCAGCAACACCCCTGGTTTGCGGGGGTACAATGAGCAGTTCTTC. It is translated as CASNTPGLRGYNEQFF.

This chain uses TRBV4-1 with TRBJ2-1; the D is unclear. The CDR3 extends over 14 amino acids. Trimming removed 9 bases from V and 7 bases from J, with 19 bases in between. Germline V lookup: CDR1 MGHRA, CDR2 YSYEKL. CDR3 protein: CASGRVFSRNEQFF. DNA of the CDR3: TGCGCCAGTGGTAGAGTTTTTTCCAGGAATGAGCAGTTCTTC.

The V call is TRBV7-9, the J call TRBJ2-5, with 7 nucleotides matching TRBD1. Unmatched junction bases numbered 8, after V lost 8 bases and J lost 2 bases. The CDR3 extends over 14 amino acids. Per the germline V gene, CDR1 is SEHNR and CDR2 is FQNEAQ (reference sequence). CDR3 sequence reads: CASLTPGQQETQYF. The CDR3 DNA sequence: TGTGCCAGCCTAACCCCGGGACAGCAAGAGACCCAGTACTTC.

The V gene is TRBV5-1, the J gene TRBJ1-1; D is possibly TRBD1 (5 bases). Trimming took off 6 bases at V and 7 bases at J, with 19 bases between the two ends. The CDR3 covers 14 residues. Per the germline V gene, CDR1 is SGHRS and CDR2 is YFSETQ. The CDR3 DNA reads as TGCGCCAGCAATACTGGGCAGGGTAAAGTTGAAGCTTTCTTT. Translated, it gives CASNTGQGKVEAFF.

The chain couples TRBV19 to TRBJ1-1; 8 bases agree with TRBD1. Germline V gives CDR1 LNHDA, CDR2 SQIVND (reference sequence). The CDR3 has 16 amino acids. Trimming cost V 7 bases and J 0 bases; bases outside gene matches: 10. In DNA form, the CDR3 reads TGTGCCAGTAACAAGGGCCGCAGGGGGCTGAACACTGAAGCTTTCTTT. Protein: CASNKGRRGLNTEAFF. Full variable domain (outside the CDR3, taken from reference TRBV19 and TRBJ1-1): DGGITQSPKYLFRKEGQNVTLSCEQNLNHDAMYWYRQDPGQGLRLIYYSQIVNDFQKGDIAEGYSVSREKKESFPLTVTSAQKNPTAFYLCASNKGRRGLNTEAFFGQGTRLTVV.

This clonotype was counted once. The chain links TRBV4-1 to TRBJ1-4; 7 bases fit TRBD1. V lost 0 bases, J lost 10 bases, and 8 bases stayed unmatched. The germline gives CDR1 MGHRA, CDR2 YSYEKL. The CDR3 totals 15 residues. The CDR3: CASSQELGTERKLFF. The CDR3 coding sequence is TGCGCCAGCAGCCAAGAACTTGGGACAGAACGAAAACTGTTTTTT.

This chain uses TRBV2 with TRBJ1-2, with a weak D call TRBD1 (6 bases). Between the trimmed V and J ends, which lost 0 bases and 0 bases, there was a span of 20 bases. This CDR3 is 19 amino acids long. CDR1 is SNHLY, CDR2 FYNNEI, per germline. The CDR3 DNA reads TGTGCCAGCAGTGAAGCGCACCCGACGACAGGAGTCACTAACTATGGCTACACCTTC. This encodes CASSEAHPTTGVTNYGYTF.

The J gene is TRBJ2-7, the V gene TRBV3-1, with 7 bases lining up with TRBD1. The junction had 16 bases not matched to a gene; V was cut back by 4 bases and J by 4 bases. The germline V gene encodes CDR1 LGHDT and CDR2 YNNKEL (reference sequence). The CDR3 consists of 17 residues. The CDR3 sequence is CASSPSATITGEYEQYV. Written as DNA, the CDR3 is TGTGCCAGCAGCCCCTCGGCAACAATAACAGGGGAGTACGAGCAGTACGTC.

V and J are TRBV12-3 or TRBV12-4 and TRBJ1-5, with D maybe TRBD1 (5 bases). V was shortened by 7 bases and J by 1 base, with 14 bases between the two germline ends. The CDR3 consists of 15 residues. CDR3 DNA: TGTGCCAGCACCCTAGGCGGGGCGAGCAATCAGCCCCAGCATTTT. Its translation: CASTLGGASNQPQHF.

The chain is built from TRBV6-5 and TRBJ2-3; D not certain. The V gene's germline CDR1 is MNHEY and CDR2 SVGAGI. This CDR3 is 15 amino acids long. Trimming removed 6 bases at V and 2 bases at J, with 15 bases between. In nucleotides, the CDR3 is TGTGCCAGCAGCGACGATGCCTCTCCCACAGATACGCAGTATTTT. It translates to CASSDDASPTDTQYF.

The chain is built from TRBV14 and TRBJ1-1, with D possibly matching TRBD1 (5 bases). The CDR3 spans 15 residues. The germline V gene encodes CDR1 SGHDN and CDR2 FVKESK. Trimming removed 2 bases at V and 0 bases at J, with 10 bases between. CDR3 sequence reads: CASSQFRGMNTEAFF. CDR3 coding DNA: TGTGCCAGCAGCCAATTTAGGGGAATGAACACTGAAGCTTTCTTT.

The V gene is TRBV28, the J gene TRBJ2-5; 11 nucleotides agree with TRBD1. CDR3 size: 16 residues. V was pared by 1 base and J by 1 base, with 2 bases of the junction left unmatched. Germline CDR1 is MDHEN and CDR2 is SYDVKM. The CDR3 loop is CASSLYGTGGQETQYF. CDR3 in DNA: TGTGCCAGCAGTTTATATGGGACAGGGGGCCAAGAGACCCAGTACTTC.

The chain recombines TRBV2 with TRBJ2-7; D could derive from TRBD1 or TRBD2 (5 bases each). Germline CDR1 and CDR2: SNHLY and FYNNEI. The CDR3 is 15 amino acids. V was clipped by 10 bases and J by 7 bases, with 26 bases between them. The CDR3 DNA sequence: TGTGCCAAGGGTGCAACCGGGACCCTAAGAGAGGAGCAGTACTTC. It specifies CAKGATGTLREEQYF.

The chain uses TRBV20-1 and TRBJ2-1; 9 bases agree with TRBD1. Germline CDR1 DFQATT, CDR2 SNEGSKA (reference sequence). J was trimmed by 2 bases and V by 6 bases; bases with no gene match: 5. The CDR3 extends over 14 amino acids. Here the CDR3 DNA reads TGCAGTGCCCGGACAGGGGCCCCCTACAATGAGCAGTTCTTC. This gives the protein CSARTGAPYNEQFF.

The V gene is TRBV27, the J gene TRBJ1-2; D not resolved. The germline gives CDR1 MNHEY, CDR2 SMNVEV (reference sequence). The CDR3 spans 14 residues. The V end was cut by 3 bases, the J end by 4 bases, with 12 bases between. The CDR3 protein is CASSFGSWGYGYTF. The CDR3 coding sequence is TGTGCCAGCAGTTTCGGCTCATGGGGCTATGGCTACACCTTC.

The gene calls are TRBV10-3 and TRBJ1-2; perhaps TRBD1 as D (5 bases). Germline CDR1 is ENHRY and CDR2 is SYGVKD. The V and J ends lost 4 bases and 4 bases respectively, with 10 bases between them. The CDR3 sequence is 13 residues long. The CDR3 reads CAISVDSSYGYTF. The CDR3 DNA follows: TGTGCCATCAGTGTAGACAGCTCCTATGGCTACACCTTC.